The sequence of this T cell receptor (beta chain) was determined in a study of blood T cell repertoires in COVID-19. For the study at large: T cells, B-cell-depleted T cells, or PBMCs provided the cDNA or gDNA that served as material.

Methods used by the authors: Amplification with reference gene primers provided the estimates of nucleated cell counts. The data were produced by immunoSEQ multiplex PCR, yet TCRdb's version contains in-frame clones alone and is incomplete. V and J calls and clone size follow that table, whereas D and trimming were derived from the DNA. The profile shows about 220,000 clones, around 80% of them singletons. CDR3 length equals 14 residues. With 3 bases removed from V and 8 bases from J, the gap between germline ends came to 15 bases. Germline V gives CDR1 SGDLS, CDR2 YYNGEE. The gene calls are TRBV9 and TRBJ2-1; TRBD1 might be the D (6 bases). The TCR sequence derives from a woman aged 60-75 years who had recovered from COVID-19. Sample: peripheral blood. In DNA form, the CDR3 reads TGTGCCAGCAGCGAAGAACAGGGTACCGATGAGCAGTTCTTC. It specifies CASSEEQGTDEQFF.